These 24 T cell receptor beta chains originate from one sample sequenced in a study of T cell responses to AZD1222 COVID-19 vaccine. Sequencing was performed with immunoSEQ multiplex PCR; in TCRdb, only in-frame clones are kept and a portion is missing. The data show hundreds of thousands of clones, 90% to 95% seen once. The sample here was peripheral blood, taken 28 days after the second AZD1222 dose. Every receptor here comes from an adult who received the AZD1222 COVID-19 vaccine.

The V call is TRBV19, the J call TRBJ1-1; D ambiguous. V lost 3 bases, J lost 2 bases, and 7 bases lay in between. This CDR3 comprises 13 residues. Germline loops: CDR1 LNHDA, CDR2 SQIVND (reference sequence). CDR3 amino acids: CASSMGHNTEAFF. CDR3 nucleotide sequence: TGTGCCAGTAGTATGGGTCATAACACTGAAGCTTTCTTT.

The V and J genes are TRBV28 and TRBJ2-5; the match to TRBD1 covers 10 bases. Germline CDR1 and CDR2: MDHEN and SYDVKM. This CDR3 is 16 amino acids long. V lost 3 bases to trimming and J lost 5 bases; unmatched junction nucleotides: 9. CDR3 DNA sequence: TGTGCCAGCAGTTTGTACCGGGACAGGGGTGGGGAGACCCAGTACTTC. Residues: CASSLYRDRGGETQYF. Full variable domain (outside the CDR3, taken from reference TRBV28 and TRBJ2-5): DVKVTQSSRYLVKRTGEKVFLECVQDMDHENMFWYRQDPGLGLRLIYFSYDVKMKEKGDIPEGYSVSREKKERFSLILESASTNQTSMYLCASSLYRDRGGETQYFGPGTRLLVL.

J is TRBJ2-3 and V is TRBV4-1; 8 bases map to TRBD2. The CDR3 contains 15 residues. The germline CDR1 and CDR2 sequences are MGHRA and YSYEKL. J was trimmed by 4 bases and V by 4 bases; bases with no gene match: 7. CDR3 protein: CASSLGTRSADTQYF. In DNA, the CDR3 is TGCGCCAGCAGCCTCGGGACTAGGTCGGCAGATACGCAGTATTTT.

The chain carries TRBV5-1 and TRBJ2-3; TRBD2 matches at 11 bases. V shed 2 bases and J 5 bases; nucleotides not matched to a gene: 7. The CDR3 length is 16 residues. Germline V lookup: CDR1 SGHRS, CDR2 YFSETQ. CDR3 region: CASSFGRLAGRDTQYF. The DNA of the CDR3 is TGCGCCAGCAGCTTTGGGAGACTAGCGGGACGAGATACGCAGTATTTT.

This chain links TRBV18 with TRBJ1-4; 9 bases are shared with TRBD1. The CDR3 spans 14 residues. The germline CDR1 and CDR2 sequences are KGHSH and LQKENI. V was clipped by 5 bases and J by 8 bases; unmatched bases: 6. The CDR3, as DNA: TGTGCCAGCTCATTGGACAGGGGCCTGGAAAAACTGTTTTTT. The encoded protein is CASSLDRGLEKLFF.

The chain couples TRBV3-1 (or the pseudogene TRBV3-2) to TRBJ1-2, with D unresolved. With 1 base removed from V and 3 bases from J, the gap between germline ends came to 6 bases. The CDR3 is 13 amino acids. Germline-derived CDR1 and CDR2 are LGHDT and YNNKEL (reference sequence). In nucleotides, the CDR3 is TGTGCCAGCAGCCAAGCCGACCACTATGGCTACACCTTC. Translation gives CASSQADHYGYTF.

Written as DNA, the CDR3 is TGTGCCTGGAGAAGGCAGTCTAATGAAAAACTGTTTTTT. It is translated as CAWRRQSNEKLFF. This rearrangement joins TRBV30 to TRBJ1-4, with D hard to call. V lost 3 bases and J lost 3, with 8 bases in between. The CDR3 is 13 residues long. Germline-derived CDR1 and CDR2 are GTSNPN and SVGIG (reference sequence).

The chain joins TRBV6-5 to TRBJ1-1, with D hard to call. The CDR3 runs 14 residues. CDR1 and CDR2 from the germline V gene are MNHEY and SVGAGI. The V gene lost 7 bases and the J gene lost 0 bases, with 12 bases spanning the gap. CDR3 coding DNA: TGTGCCAGCAACCCTACGGGCTTGAACACTGAAGCTTTCTTT. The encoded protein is CASNPTGLNTEAFF.

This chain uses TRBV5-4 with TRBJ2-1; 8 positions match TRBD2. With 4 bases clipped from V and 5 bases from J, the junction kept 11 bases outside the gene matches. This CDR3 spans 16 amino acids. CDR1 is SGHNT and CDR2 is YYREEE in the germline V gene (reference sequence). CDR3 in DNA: TGTGCCAGCAGCCAACCACCGACTAGCGCGGACAATGAGCAGTTCTTC. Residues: CASSQPPTSADNEQFF.

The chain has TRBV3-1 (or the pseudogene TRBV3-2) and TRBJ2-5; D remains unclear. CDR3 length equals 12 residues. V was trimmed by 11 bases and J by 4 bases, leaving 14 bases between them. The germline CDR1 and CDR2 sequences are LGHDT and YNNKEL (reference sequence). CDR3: CASSFRTETQYF. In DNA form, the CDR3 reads TGTGCCTCGTCGTTCCGAACAGAGACCCAGTACTTC.

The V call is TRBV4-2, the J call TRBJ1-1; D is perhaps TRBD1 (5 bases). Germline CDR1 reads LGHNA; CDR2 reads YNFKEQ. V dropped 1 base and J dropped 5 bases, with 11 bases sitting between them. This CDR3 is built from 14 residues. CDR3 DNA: TGTGCCAGCAGCCAAGGGGACGGGGAGACTGAAGCTTTCTTT. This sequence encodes CASSQGDGETEAFF.

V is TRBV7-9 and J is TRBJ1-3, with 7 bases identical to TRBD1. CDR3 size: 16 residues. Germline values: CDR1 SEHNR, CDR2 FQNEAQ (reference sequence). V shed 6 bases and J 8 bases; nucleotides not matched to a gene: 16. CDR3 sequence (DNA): TGTGCCAGCAGTCAGCGAAGGGGGCAGGAACGGTACACCATATATTTT. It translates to CASSQRRGQERYTIYF.

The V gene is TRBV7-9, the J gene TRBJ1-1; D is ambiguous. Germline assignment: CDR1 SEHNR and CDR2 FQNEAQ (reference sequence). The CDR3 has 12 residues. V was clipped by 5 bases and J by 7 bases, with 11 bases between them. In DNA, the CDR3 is TGTGCCAGCAGCCGCCCTGCCTATGAAGCTTTCTTT. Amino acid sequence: CASSRPAYEAFF.

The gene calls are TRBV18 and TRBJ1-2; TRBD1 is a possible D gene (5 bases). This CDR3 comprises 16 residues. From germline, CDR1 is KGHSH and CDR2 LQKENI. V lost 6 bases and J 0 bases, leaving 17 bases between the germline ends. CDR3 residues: CASSMALRGANYGYTF. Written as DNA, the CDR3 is TGTGCCAGCTCGATGGCGCTAAGGGGAGCTAACTATGGCTACACCTTC.

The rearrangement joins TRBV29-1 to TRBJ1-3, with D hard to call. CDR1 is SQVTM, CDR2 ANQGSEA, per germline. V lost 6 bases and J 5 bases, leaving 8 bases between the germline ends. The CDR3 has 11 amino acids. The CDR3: CSVWMRNTIYF. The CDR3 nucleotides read TGCAGCGTATGGATGCGAAACACCATATATTTT.

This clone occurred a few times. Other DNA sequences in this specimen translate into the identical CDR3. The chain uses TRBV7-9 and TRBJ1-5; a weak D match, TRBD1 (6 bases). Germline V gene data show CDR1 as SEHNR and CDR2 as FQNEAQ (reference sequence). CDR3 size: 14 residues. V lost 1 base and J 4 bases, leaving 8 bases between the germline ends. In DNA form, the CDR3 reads TGTGCCAGCAGCTTAGGAGGGGGAAATCAGCCCCAGCATTTT. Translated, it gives CASSLGGGNQPQHF.

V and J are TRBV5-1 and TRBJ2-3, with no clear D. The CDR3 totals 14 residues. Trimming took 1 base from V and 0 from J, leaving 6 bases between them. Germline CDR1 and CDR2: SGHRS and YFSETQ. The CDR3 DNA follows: TGCGCCAGCAGCTTGCGGTCTAGCACAGATACGCAGTATTTT. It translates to CASSLRSSTDTQYF.

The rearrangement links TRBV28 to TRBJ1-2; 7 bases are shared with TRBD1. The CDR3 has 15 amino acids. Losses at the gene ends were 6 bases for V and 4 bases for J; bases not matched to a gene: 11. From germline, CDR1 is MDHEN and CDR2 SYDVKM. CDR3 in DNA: TGTGCCAGCAGCTCGACCACAGGGGTGGTCTATGGCTACACCTTC. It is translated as CASSSTTGVVYGYTF.

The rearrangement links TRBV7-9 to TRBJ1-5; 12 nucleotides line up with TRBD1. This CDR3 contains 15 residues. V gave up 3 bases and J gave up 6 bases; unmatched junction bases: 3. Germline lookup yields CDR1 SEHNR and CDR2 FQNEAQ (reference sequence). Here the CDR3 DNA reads TGTGCCAGCAGCTTCGGGACAGGGGGCTTTCAGCCCCAGCATTTT. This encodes CASSFGTGGFQPQHF.

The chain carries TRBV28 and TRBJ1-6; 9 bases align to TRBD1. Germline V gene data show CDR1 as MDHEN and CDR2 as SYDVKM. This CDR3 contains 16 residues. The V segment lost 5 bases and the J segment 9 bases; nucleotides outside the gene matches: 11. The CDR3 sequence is CASSPPGQGMSSPLHF. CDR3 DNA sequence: TGTGCCAGCAGTCCTCCGGGACAGGGAATGAGTTCACCCCTCCACTTT.

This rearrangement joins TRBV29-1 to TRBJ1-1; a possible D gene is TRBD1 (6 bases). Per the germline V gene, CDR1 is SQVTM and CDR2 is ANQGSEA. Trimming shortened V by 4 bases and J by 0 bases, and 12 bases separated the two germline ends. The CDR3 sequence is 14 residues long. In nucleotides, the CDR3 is TGCAGCGTTGGGAGGGGGACGATGAACACTGAAGCTTTCTTT. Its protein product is CSVGRGTMNTEAFF.

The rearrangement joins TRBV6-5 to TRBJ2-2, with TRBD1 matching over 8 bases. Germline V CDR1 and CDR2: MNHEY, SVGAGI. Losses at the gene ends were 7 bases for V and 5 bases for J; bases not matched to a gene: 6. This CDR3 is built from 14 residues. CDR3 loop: CASTRQGRTGELFF. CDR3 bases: TGTGCCAGCACCCGACAGGGGAGGACCGGGGAGCTGTTTTTT.

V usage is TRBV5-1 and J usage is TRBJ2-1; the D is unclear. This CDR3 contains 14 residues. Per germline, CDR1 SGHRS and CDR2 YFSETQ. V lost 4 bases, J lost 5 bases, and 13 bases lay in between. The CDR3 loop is CASSRTSQNNEQFF. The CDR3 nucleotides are TGCGCCAGCAGCCGTACGTCCCAGAACAATGAGCAGTTCTTC.

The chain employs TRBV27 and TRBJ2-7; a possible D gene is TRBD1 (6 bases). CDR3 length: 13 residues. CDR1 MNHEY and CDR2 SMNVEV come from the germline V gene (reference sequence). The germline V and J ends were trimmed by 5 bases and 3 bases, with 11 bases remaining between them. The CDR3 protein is CASSPTGIYEQYF. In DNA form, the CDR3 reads TGTGCCAGCAGTCCCACAGGGATCTACGAGCAGTACTTC.